These T cell receptor beta chains were read from a single sample in a study of regulatory T cells in long-lasting Graves disease. MiXCR, run by TCRdb on the multiplex PCR reads, gives a single entry per CDR3 protein. The sample holds about 360,000 distinct CDR3 sequences; about 17% are singletons and the top ten take 20% to 25%. These data were likewise used in another study, on T cells in Graves' hyperthyroidism and ophthalmopathy.

The sample consisted of peripheral blood mononuclear cells (PBMCs), taken at new diagnosis, from a patient treated with antithyroid drugs. These receptors were collected from a woman aged 18-30 years with Graves disease. The CDR3 runs from the conserved cysteine through the conserved F or W. A D gene is named only where the DNA matches it firmly. A clone size is listed for some rows: how often the clone was seen (once, few, many), or a class if it is expanded.

D gene,V gene,J gene,clone size,CDR3 DNA,CDR3 protein
TRBD1,TRBV29-1,TRBJ2-2,many,TGCAGCGTCATTAAAGGGGGCTCCGGGGAGCTGTTTTTT,CSVIKGGSGELFF
TRBD2,TRBV9,TRBJ2-2,few,TGTGCCAGCAGCGCCTACCCCTTGACTAGCGGGAAGGTCGCCGGGGAGCTGTTTTTT,CASSAYPLTSGKVAGELFF
-,TRBV12-3/TRBV12-4,TRBJ2-2,many,TGTGCCAGCAGTTTAGTATACACCGGGGAGCTGTTTTTT,CASSLVYTGELFF
-,TRBV7-9,TRBJ2-3,many,TGTGCCAGCAGCTTAGCCTGGTCGGATACGCAGTATTTT,CASSLAWSDTQYF
TRBD1,TRBV10-1,TRBJ2-1,few,TGCGCCAGCAGTGCCAGCCCCCGACAGGGTGAGCAGTTCTTC,CASSASPRQGEQFF
TRBD2,TRBV20-1,TRBJ2-3,many,TGCAGTGAGCTCGCGCCTAGCGGTGGACCTTTGACAGATACGCAGTATTTT,CSELAPSGGPLTDTQYF
-,TRBV7-2,TRBJ1-1,many,TGTGCCAGCAGCGTCGTGGGGTTAGGCGGAGCTTTCTTT,CASSVVGLGGAFF
-,TRBV11-2,TRBJ1-2,many,TGTGCCAGCAGCTTGCGGGACGCCAATATTATCACATATGGCTACACCTTC,CASSLRDANIITYGYTF
TRBD1,TRBV10-3,TRBJ1-2,-,TGTGCCATCAGTGGACAGGGGATATTTATCGGTGGCTACACCTTC,CAISGQGIFIGGYTF
TRBD2,TRBV20-1,TRBJ2-7,-,TGCAGTGCTAGAGGGACTAGCACCACCTACGAGCAGTACTTC,CSARGTSTTYEQYF
-,TRBV6-1,TRBJ2-2,many,TGTGCCAGCAGTGAAGATGAAGGAAACACCGGGGAGCTGTTTTTT,CASSEDEGNTGELFF
TRBD1,TRBV28,TRBJ1-5,-,TGTGCCAGCAGTTTTGCAGGGGGTCAGCCCCAGCATTTT,CASSFAGGQPQHF
-,TRBV7-8,TRBJ2-1,many,TGTGCCAGCAGCTTAGAATTCGGGAATGAGCAGTTCTTC,CASSLEFGNEQFF
-,TRBV6-1,TRBJ2-2,few,TGTGCCAGCAGCTTAAGGGGGTGGAACACCGGGGAGCTGTTTTTT,CASSLRGWNTGELFF
-,TRBV3-1,TRBJ2-6,-,TGTGCCAGCAGCCAAGATTCCATCGTGCGGACTGGGGCCAACGTCCTGACTTTC,CASSQDSIVRTGANVLTF
TRBD2,TRBV20-1,TRBJ2-1,many,TGCAGTGCTAGAGTTTCTAGCGGGAGAACTTACAATGAGCAGTTCTTC,CSARVSSGRTYNEQFF
-,TRBV12-3/TRBV12-4,TRBJ2-2,many,TGTGCCAGCAGTTACATGAACACCGGGGAGCTGTTTTTT,CASSYMNTGELFF
TRBD1,TRBV6-5,TRBJ2-7,-,TGTGCCAGCAGTTACTCATGGACAGGGGATAGCGAGCAGTACTTC,CASSYSWTGDSEQYF
-,TRBV28,TRBJ2-1,many,TGTGCCAGCAGTTCCCGATACAATGAGCAGTTCTTC,CASSSRYNEQFF
-,TRBV13,TRBJ2-1,many,TGTGCCAGCAGCTCACGGACAGACGGCAATGAGCAGTTCTTC,CASSSRTDGNEQFF
TRBD1,TRBV5-1,TRBJ2-7,many,TGCGCCAGCAGCTTGGGACCGGGACAGGGGACCTACGAGCAGTACTTC,CASSLGPGQGTYEQYF
-,TRBV14,TRBJ2-7,many,TGTGCCAGCAGCCAAGATCTCTCGCCGGGATACTCCTACGAGCAGTACTTC,CASSQDLSPGYSYEQYF
-,TRBV5-1,TRBJ2-2,many,TGCGCCAGCAGCTTGTACAGGGAGAACACCGGGGAGCTGTTTTTT,CASSLYRENTGELFF
TRBD1,TRBV12-3/TRBV12-4,TRBJ2-1,many,TGTGCCAGCAGTTTCACGGCCGTCCCAGGGGGCGCGGGGTACAATGAGCAGTTCTTC,CASSFTAVPGGAGYNEQFF
TRBD2,TRBV20-1,TRBJ2-5,few,TGCAGTGCTAGAGGCCAGACTAGCGCCTACCAAGAGACCCAGCACTTC,CSARGQTSAYQETQHF
-,TRBV7-9,TRBJ1-1,-,TGTGCCAGCAGCTTAGATGCTATGTCGCACACTGAAGCTTTCTTT,CASSLDAMSHTEAFF
-,TRBV24-1,TRBJ2-7,many,TGTGCCACCAGTGATTTTCTCTTGGCTCCTGAAACTCCAGCCTACGAGCAGTACTTC,CATSDFLLAPETPAYEQYF
-,TRBV2,TRBJ1-2,-,TGTGCCAGCAGTGGGAATCAGGGGCGCGCCGATTATGGCTACACCTTC,CASSGNQGRADYGYTF
-,TRBV24-1,TRBJ1-1,-,TGTGCCACCAGTGATGGGCGGAATTTTATGAACACTGAAGCTTTCTTT,CATSDGRNFMNTEAFF
-,TRBV4-1,TRBJ2-5,-,TGCGCCAGCTCCCGCGGTGGCGGGGGCTCAAGGTTGGAGACCCAGTACTTC,CASSRGGGGSRLETQYF
TRBD2,TRBV13,TRBJ2-5,few,TGTGCCAGCAGCTTAGGGTCTAGCGGGAGGGATAGAAGAGAGACCCAGTACTTC,CASSLGSSGRDRRETQYF
-,TRBV30,TRBJ2-2,many,TGTGCCGGATTAACTACCGGGGAGCTGTTTTTT,CAGLTTGELFF
TRBD1,TRBV28,TRBJ1-1,once,TGTGCCAGCAGTCCCTCGACAGGGGGTACTGAAGCTTTCTTT,CASSPSTGGTEAFF
TRBD1,TRBV30,TRBJ1-1,medium-sized,TGTGCCTGGGGGACAGGGATGAACACTGAAGCTTTCTTT,CAWGTGMNTEAFF
-,TRBV28,TRBJ1-1,many,TGTGCCAGCAGTTTAATCTTTAGCCATGGGAACACTGAAGCTTTCTTT,CASSLIFSHGNTEAFF
-,TRBV12-3/TRBV12-4,TRBJ2-1,many,TGTGCCAGCAGTTTAGCGGGGTCTGGGCAGTTCTTC,CASSLAGSGQFF
-,TRBV4-2,TRBJ2-1,-,TGTGCCAGCAGCCAAGATGGGGGGAGCTCCTACAATGAGCAGTTCTTC,CASSQDGGSSYNEQFF
TRBD2,TRBV20-1,TRBJ2-1,once,TGCAGTGCTAGCCCATCGACTAGCGGGAGGAATGAGCAGTTCTTC,CSASPSTSGRNEQFF